The entry below gives a single TCR beta chain sequence along with its context. The antigen is undetermined. This record belongs to a study of CD4 T cells in relation to SARS-CoV-2 and coronaviruses. Study background: After approximately 10 days of antigen culture, PBMC TCR beta CDR3s were sequenced.

Unexposed donor CD4+ T cells date from about 2011-2018, before the COVID-19 pandemic. After nine to ten days of culture, CD4+ T cells were isolated. As cell numbers allowed, unexposed-donor CD4+ T cells faced SARS-CoV-2 S/N and four cold-coronavirus spikes. Study-wide results and caveats: Crossreactivity was assessed only for spike protein, not other viral proteins.

The data were produced by immunoSEQ multiplex PCR, yet TCRdb's version contains in-frame clones alone and is incomplete. Of roughly 30,000 clones listed, 74% are singletons. Trimming removed 8 bases from V and 6 bases from J; junction bases left unmatched: 5. This CDR3 comprises 12 residues. Sequencing input: CD4+ T cells from PBMCs, cultured in vitro. This receptor was identified in a human donor in good health. The chain links TRBV12-3 or TRBV12-4 to TRBJ2-3; 7 bases align to TRBD2. The CDR3 here is CASAGRGDTQYF. The CDR3 DNA sequence: TGTGCCAGCGCGGGGCGGGGGGATACGCAGTATTTT.